This entry is about one T cell receptor beta chain. This entry belongs to a study of blood T cell repertoires in COVID-19. About the research overall: There were acute and convalescent COVID-19 samples, and they came from the United States, Italy and Spain. Sources were T cells, B-cell-depleted T cells, or PBMCs; the material itself was cDNA or gDNA.

Authors' processing steps: By means of reference gene primer amplification, nucleated cell counts were estimated. Repertoires were generated with immunoSEQ multiplex PCR, while TCRdb's copy carries only in-frame clones and drops some. The D gene and trimming were derived from the DNA, and the V and J assignments and clone size from that table. The sample lists under 110,000 clones; approximately 91% were seen once. Germline CDR1 is SGHDT and CDR2 is YYEEEE. The CDR3 has 15 amino acids. Germline trimming cut 4 bases from V and 1 base from J; bases unmatched to any gene: 5. The receptor comes from a man aged 45-65 years with acute or convalescent COVID-19. The chain combines TRBV5-6 with TRBJ1-5, with 7 bases aligning to TRBD1. The sequencing sample was made of peripheral blood. The CDR3 coding sequence is TGTGCCAGCAGCGCACAGGGGATGAGCAATCAGCCCCAGCATTTT. It codes for CASSAQGMSNQPQHF.